These 10 T cell receptor beta chains were all obtained from the same sample, sequenced in a study of T cells in Graves' hyperthyroidism and ophthalmopathy. Regions amplified from RNA transcripts were the TCR beta CDR3 regions. RT-PCR in the first round (using the HTBI primer set) targeted the TCR CDR3. From the multiplex PCR reads, TCRdb called clonotypes with MiXCR, one entry per CDR3 protein. The table records about 540,000 distinct CDR3 sequences, 40% to 55% of them present only once. Sequenced input: peripheral blood or thyroid tissue (not recorded which). Every receptor here comes from a woman in her late teens or twenties with Graves' hyperthyroidism.

This clonotype was counted ten times or more. This rearrangement joins TRBV5-1 to TRBJ2-5; TRBD2 agrees at 9 bases. This CDR3 contains 15 residues. Looked up from germline, CDR1 is SGHRS and CDR2 is YFSETQ. V was clipped by 0 bases and J by 5 bases; unmatched bases: 5. DNA for the CDR3: TGCGCCAGCAGCTTGGCCGGGACTAGCTTTGAGACCCAGTACTTC. Protein: CASSLAGTSFETQYF.

The chain employs TRBV7-2 and TRBJ2-1, with D maybe TRBD2 (5 bases). The germline CDR1 and CDR2 sequences are SGHTA and FQGNSA. This CDR3 region has 21 residues. V was shortened by 1 base and J by 0 bases, with 25 bases between the two germline ends. The CDR3 reads CASSLGPFGGGRPSSYNEQFF. The CDR3 DNA reads as TGTGCCAGCAGCTTAGGGCCTTTCGGAGGCGGCCGTCCCAGCTCCTACAATGAGCAGTTCTTC.

This clonotype was detected only a few times. The J gene is TRBJ1-1, the V gene TRBV12-3 or TRBV12-4; 7 nucleotides match TRBD1. With V trimmed by 3 bases and J by 11 bases, 9 bases remained unmatched. The CDR3 has 13 amino acids. CDR3 amino acids: CASSLVETGVAFF. The CDR3 DNA is TGTGCCAGCAGTTTGGTAGAAACAGGGGTGGCTTTCTTT.

This clonotype was observed at least ten times. The chain links TRBV29-1 to TRBJ2-7; 12 bases line up with TRBD2. J gave up 7 bases and V 5 bases, and 9 bases lay outside the gene matches. CDR1 and CDR2 (germline): SQVTM, ANQGSEA. This CDR3 comprises 14 residues. The DNA for the CDR3 is TGCAGCGTTAACCTAGCGGGAGGGCCCTGGGAGCAGTACTTC. As protein: CSVNLAGGPWEQYF.

This chain links TRBV24-1 with TRBJ1-2; 14 bases match TRBD2. With the DNA end fitting TRBJ2-7 better, the J assignment may be wrong. The CDR3 runs to 16 residues. Germline V CDR1 and CDR2: KGHDR, SFDVKD. The CDR3 is CATSKPGTSGRGEQYF. The DNA of the CDR3 is TGTGCCACCAGCAAGCCCGGGACTAGCGGGAGAGGTGAGCAGTACTTC.

This clonotype was seen more than once but under ten times. This sequence joins TRBV27 and TRBJ1-1; D unresolved. V was clipped by 0 bases and J by 4 bases, with 12 bases between them. Germline V gives CDR1 MNHEY, CDR2 SMNVEV (reference sequence). This CDR3 is built from 15 residues. The CDR3 DNA sequence: TGTGCCAGCAGTTTATCGCCCCTAAGCGGCACTGAAGCTTTCTTT. Residues: CASSLSPLSGTEAFF.

As to this clonotype: At one of its ends the junction is not consistent with the germline gene, which may arise from a read error. V usage is TRBV12-3 or TRBV12-4 and J usage is TRBJ1-3, with D hard to call. This CDR3 is 13 amino acids long. The DNA of the CDR3 is TGTGCCAGCAGTTTGAGCTCTGGAAGCACCATATATTTT. It specifies CASSLSSGSTIYF.

The V and J genes are TRBV6-2 or TRBV6-3 and TRBJ2-7; TRBD2 agrees at 11 bases. Germline V lookup: CDR1 MNHEY, CDR2 SVGEGT. V trimming: 5 bases; J trimming: 0 bases; junction bases outside the gene matches: 18. This CDR3 comprises 20 residues. DNA of the CDR3: TGTGCCAGCAGTCCATGGACCGCAGGGACTAGCGGATTAGGCTCCTACGAGCAGTACTTC. Translated: CASSPWTAGTSGLGSYEQYF.

This clonotype has a handful of counts. This chain uses TRBV20-1 with TRBJ2-3; a possible D gene is TRBD2 (5 bases). V was trimmed by 1 base and J by 0 bases, leaving 11 bases between them. The CDR3 length is 15 residues. CDR1 and CDR2 (germline): DFQATT, SNEGSKA (reference sequence). The CDR3 sequence is CSARVTGSSTDTQYF. In nucleotides, the CDR3 is TGCAGTGCTAGAGTGACGGGGTCTAGCACAGATACGCAGTATTTT.

As regards this clonotype: A much larger clone sits a single nucleotide away, making a read error possible. The chain carries TRBV15 and TRBJ2-2, with 10 bases matching TRBD2. CDR1 and CDR2 from the germline V gene are LNHNV and YYDKDF (reference sequence). The CDR3 totals 20 residues. CDR3 loop: CASSRDLVLAGASDTGELFF. Written as DNA, the CDR3 is TGTGCCTCCAGCAGAGATTTAGTTCTAGCGGGAGCGTCGGACACCGGGGAGCTGTTTTTT.